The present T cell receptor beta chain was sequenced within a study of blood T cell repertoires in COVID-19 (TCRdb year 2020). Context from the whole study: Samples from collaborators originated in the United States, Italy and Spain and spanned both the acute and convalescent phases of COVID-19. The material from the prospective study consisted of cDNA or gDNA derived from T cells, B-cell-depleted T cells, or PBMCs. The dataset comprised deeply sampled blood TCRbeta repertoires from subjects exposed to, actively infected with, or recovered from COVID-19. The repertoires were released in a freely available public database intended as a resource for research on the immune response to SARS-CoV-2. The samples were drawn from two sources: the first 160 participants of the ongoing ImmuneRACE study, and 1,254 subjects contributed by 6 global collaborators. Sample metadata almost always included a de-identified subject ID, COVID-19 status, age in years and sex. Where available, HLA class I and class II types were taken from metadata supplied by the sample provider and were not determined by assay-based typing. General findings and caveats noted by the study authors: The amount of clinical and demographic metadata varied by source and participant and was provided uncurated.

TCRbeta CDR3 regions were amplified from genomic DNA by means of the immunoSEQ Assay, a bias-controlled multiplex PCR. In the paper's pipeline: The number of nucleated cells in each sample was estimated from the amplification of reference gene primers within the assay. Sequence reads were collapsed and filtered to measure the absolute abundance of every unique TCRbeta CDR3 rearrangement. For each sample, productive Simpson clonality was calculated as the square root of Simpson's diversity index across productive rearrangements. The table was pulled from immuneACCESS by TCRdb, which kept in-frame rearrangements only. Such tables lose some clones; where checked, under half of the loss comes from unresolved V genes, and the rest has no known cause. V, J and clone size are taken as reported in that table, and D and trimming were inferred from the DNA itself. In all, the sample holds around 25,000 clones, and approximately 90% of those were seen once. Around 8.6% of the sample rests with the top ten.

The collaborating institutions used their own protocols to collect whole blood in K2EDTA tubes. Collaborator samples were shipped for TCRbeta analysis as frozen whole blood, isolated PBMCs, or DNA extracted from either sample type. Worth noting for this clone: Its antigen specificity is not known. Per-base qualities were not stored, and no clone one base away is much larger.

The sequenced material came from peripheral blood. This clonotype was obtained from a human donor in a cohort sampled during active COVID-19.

The DNA sequence follows: TGTGCCAGCCTAAGGGTGGGACTAGCGGGAGTAAAGGGGAAGGGGGAGCAGTACTTC. Translated, it gives CASLRVGLAGVKGKGEQYF. The V gene is TRBV28 and the J gene is TRBJ2-7, with 14 bases aligning to TRBD2. The CDR3 goes from the cysteine to the phenylalanine over 19 residues. The sequence is cut down to CDR3 DNA, 57 bases in frame from base 1. Trimming leaves V shorter by 8 bases and J shorter by 7 bases, with the junction holding 22 bases beyond the gene matches. CDR1 and CDR2 were assigned from the germline V gene as MDHEN and SYDVKM.